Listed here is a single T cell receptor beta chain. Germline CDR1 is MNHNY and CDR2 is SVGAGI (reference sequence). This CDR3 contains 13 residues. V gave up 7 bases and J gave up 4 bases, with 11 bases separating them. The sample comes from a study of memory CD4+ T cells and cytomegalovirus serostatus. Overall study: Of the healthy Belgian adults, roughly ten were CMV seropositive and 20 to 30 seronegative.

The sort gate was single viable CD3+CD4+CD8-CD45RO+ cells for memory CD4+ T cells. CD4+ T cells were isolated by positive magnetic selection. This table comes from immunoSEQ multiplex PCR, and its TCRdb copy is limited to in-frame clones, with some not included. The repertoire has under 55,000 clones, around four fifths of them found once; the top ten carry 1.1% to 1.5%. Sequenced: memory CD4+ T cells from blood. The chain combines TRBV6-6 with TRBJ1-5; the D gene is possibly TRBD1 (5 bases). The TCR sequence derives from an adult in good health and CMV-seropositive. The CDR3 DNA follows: TGTGCCAGCAATCCAGGGAGAAATCAGCCCCAGCATTTT. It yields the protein CASNPGRNQPQHF.